The clone carrying this T cell receptor (beta chain) appeared many times. This specimen belongs to a study of T cells in Graves' hyperthyroidism and ophthalmopathy. Amplification yielded TCR beta CDR3 regions, with RNA transcripts as the source. In the first-round RT-PCR of the TCR CDR3, the HTBI primer set was used. TCRdb called the multiplex PCR reads again in MiXCR, with one record for every CDR3 protein. The table lists around 600,000 distinct CDR3 sequences, around 16% of them singletons, with more than 3% in the top ten. The CDR3 is 14 amino acids. V shed 7 bases and J shed 1 base, with 14 bases lying between them. Germline CDR1 is SGHRS and CDR2 is YFSETQ.

The source material was blood. This TCR derives from a middle-aged woman with Graves' ophthalmopathy. The chain links TRBV5-1 to TRBJ1-1; perhaps TRBD1 as D (5 bases). CDR3 protein: CASGTTAENTEAFF. The CDR3 nucleotides read TGCGCCAGCGGAACGACAGCAGAGAACACTGAAGCTTTCTTT. Variable domain in full (rest from reference TRBV5-1 and TRBJ1-1): KAGVTQTPRYLIKTRGQQVTLSCSPISGHRSVSWYQQTPGQGLQFLFEYFSETQRNKGNFPGRFSGRQFSNSRSEMNVSTLELGDSALYLCASGTTAENTEAFFGQGTRLTVV.